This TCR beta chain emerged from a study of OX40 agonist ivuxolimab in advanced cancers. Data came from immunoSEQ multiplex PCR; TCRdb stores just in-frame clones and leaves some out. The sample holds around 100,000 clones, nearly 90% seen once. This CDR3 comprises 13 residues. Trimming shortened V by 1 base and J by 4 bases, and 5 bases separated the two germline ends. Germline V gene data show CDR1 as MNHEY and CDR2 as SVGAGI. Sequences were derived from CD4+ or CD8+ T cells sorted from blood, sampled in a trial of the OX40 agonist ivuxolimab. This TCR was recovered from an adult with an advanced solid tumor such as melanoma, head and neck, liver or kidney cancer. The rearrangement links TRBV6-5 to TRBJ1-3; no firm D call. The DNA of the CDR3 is TGTGCCAGCAGTTACTTGACGGGAAACACCATATATTTT. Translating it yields CASSYLTGNTIYF.